Presented here are 9 T cell receptor beta chains from one specimen sequenced in a study of blood T cell repertoires in COVID-19. The table came from immunoSEQ multiplex PCR; TCRdb's copy has only in-frame clones and leaves some out. The sample gives 200,000 to 300,000 clones, 65% to 90% of which show up once; about 2% is in the top ten. Sequenced: peripheral blood. Receptor source: a man aged 30 to 39 with active or convalescent COVID-19.

The chain employs TRBV6-5 and TRBJ1-1, with no clear D. CDR1 is MNHEY, CDR2 SVGAGI, per germline. The CDR3 consists of 14 residues. The germline V and J ends were trimmed by 2 bases and 1 base, with 8 bases remaining between them. The DNA of the CDR3 is TGTGCCAGCAGTTACGAGGGTACGAACACTGAAGCTTTCTTT. Amino acid sequence: CASSYEGTNTEAFF.

The rearrangement uses TRBV5-6 and TRBJ2-7; TRBD2 matches at 8 bases. The germline V gene encodes CDR1 SGHDT and CDR2 YYEEEE. Trimming took 0 bases from V and 2 from J; bases not matched to a gene: 10. This CDR3 has 17 residues. CDR3 sequence reads: CASSLALAGGRTYEQYF. CDR3 nucleotide sequence: TGTGCCAGCAGCTTGGCCTTGGCGGGGGGCCGGACCTACGAGCAGTACTTC.

As regards this clone: Germline is not matched at one junction end, which may reflect a read error. The genes are TRBV24-1 and TRBJ2-7; TRBD2 is a possible D gene (6 bases). The germline V gene encodes CDR1 KGHDR and CDR2 SFDVKD. There are 17 residues in the CDR3. This chain's CDR3 is CAPSAGAGRTIPYEQYF. The CDR3 nucleotides read TGTGCCCCCAGCGCGGGTGCGGGGAGGACGATTCCCTACGAGCAGTACTTC.

V usage is TRBV7-2 and J usage is TRBJ1-6; TRBD1 is a possible D gene (5 bases). This CDR3 comprises 13 residues. Germline loops: CDR1 SGHTA, CDR2 FQGNSA. With 1 base removed from V and 11 bases from J, the gap between germline ends came to 9 bases. CDR3 amino acids: CASSLGGVAPLHF. In DNA form, the CDR3 reads TGTGCCAGCAGCTTAGGGGGGGTAGCACCCCTCCACTTT.

The CDR3 reads CASSQEVGTEAFF. The CDR3, as DNA: TGTGCCAGCAGCCAAGAGGTCGGCACTGAAGCTTTCTTT. J is TRBJ1-1 and V is TRBV4-2; D not certain. Germline lookup yields CDR1 LGHNA and CDR2 YNFKEQ. The CDR3 covers 13 residues. V gave up 0 bases and J gave up 4 bases, with 6 bases separating them.

This chain connects TRBV5-5 to TRBJ2-4, with TRBD2 matching 9 bases. The V segment lost 4 bases and the J segment 1 base; nucleotides outside the gene matches: 12. The length of the CDR3 is 18 residues. Germline CDR1 is SGHKS and CDR2 is YYEKEE (reference sequence). The CDR3 here is CASSPPGLAGGAKNIQYF. The CDR3 bases are TGTGCCAGCAGCCCCCCGGGACTAGCAGGCGGCGCCAAAAACATTCAGTACTTC.

This clone came up a few times. The chain has TRBV4-1 and TRBJ1-2; 7 nucleotides line up with TRBD1. The CDR3 is made up of 17 amino acids. Germline-derived CDR1 and CDR2 are MGHRA and YSYEKL. The V segment lost 4 bases and the J segment 8 bases; nucleotides outside the gene matches: 19. The DNA of the CDR3 is TGCGCCAGCAGCCCGAGCGCCTTTCTCGACAGGGTAGGAGGCTACACCTTC. Its translation: CASSPSAFLDRVGGYTF.

The CDR3 nucleotides are TGTGCCAGCAGCCCCGACAGGGCCCCCACTGAAGCTTTCTTT. Amino acid sequence: CASSPDRAPTEAFF. V usage is TRBV5-4 and J usage is TRBJ1-1, with 7 bases matching TRBD1. Germline V gene data show CDR1 as SGHNT and CDR2 as YYREEE (reference sequence). V shed 4 bases, J shed 4 bases, and the junction held 7 bases outside the gene matches. CDR3 length: 14 residues.

The V gene is TRBV2, the J gene TRBJ1-1, with D tentatively TRBD1 (5 bases). Between the trimmed V and J ends, which lost 6 bases and 8 bases, there was a span of 19 bases. Germline V gene sequence: CDR1 SNHLY, CDR2 FYNNEI. The CDR3 consists of 14 residues. Here the CDR3 DNA reads TGTGCCAGCAGCAAATTGAGGGGAGGGGAAGAAGCTTTCTTT. It translates to CASSKLRGGEEAFF.